In this sample, the clone carrying this T cell receptor (beta chain) turned up once. Its antigen remains unidentified. Other DNA sequences in the sample encode the same CDR3. Assay: immunoSEQ multiplex PCR; the TCRdb copy retains only in-frame clones and omits some. The top ten hold about 1.5% of the sample, which has about 1 million clones, 70% to 80% seen once. The healthy adult donors were HIV-negative and reported no recent acute infections or vaccinations. Investigators divided CD4+ cells into CD45RA+ naive and CD45RA-negative memory subsets. This sample is drawn from a study of shared clonotypes between healthy human individuals. Study-wide points: Non-shared clonotypes had lower generation probabilities than those shared by all four donors. A handful of donors held about 5% of naive CD4 clonotypes in common.

Germline CDR1 is MNHNY and CDR2 is SVGAGI (reference sequence). The CDR3 is 14 amino acids. V shed 0 bases and J shed 0 bases, with 6 bases lying between them. The sequence came from a man younger than 35 in good health. The sample consisted of memory CD4+ T cells sorted from blood. As to subset: CD45RA-negative fraction. The J gene is TRBJ2-7, the V gene TRBV6-6; tentative D call: TRBD1 (5 bases). The CDR3 spells CASSYSTASYEQYF. As DNA, the CDR3 is TGTGCCAGCAGTTACTCGACAGCCTCCTACGAGCAGTACTTC.